This T cell receptor (beta chain) emerged from a study of shared clonotypes between healthy human individuals. The data were produced by immunoSEQ multiplex PCR, yet TCRdb's version contains in-frame clones alone and is incomplete. The table shows 2 million to 2.5 million clones, with 85% to 95% occurring only once. The material sequenced was naive CD4+ T cells from PBMCs. Subset denoted: CD45RA+ positively selected. The TCR sequence derives from a man younger than 35 in good health. Some clones in this sample may be carry-over from other donors' samples.

The CDR3 nucleotides read TGTGCCAGCAGGGACAGCTACGCGGCTGAAGCTTTCTTT. Its protein product is CASRDSYAAEAFF. The V gene is TRBV18, the J gene TRBJ1-1; 7 bases are a match to TRBD1. Germline CDR1 reads KGHSH; CDR2 reads LQKENI. The CDR3 spans 13 residues. The junction had 9 bases not matched to a gene; V was cut back by 8 bases and J by 6 bases.